This TCR beta chain was documented in a study of metastatic and nonmetastatic thyroid tumors. Study information: Repertoires from blood and tumor or nodule tissue of malignant and benign thyroid patients were compared.

Regarding the study as a whole: Benign nodules reportedly had significantly lower TCR beta diversity than malignant thyroid tumors in blood and tumor.

From germline, CDR1 is MNHEY and CDR2 SMNVEV (reference sequence). The CDR3 is 14 amino acids. The V and J ends lost 8 bases and 2 bases respectively, with 15 bases between them. Source study methods: To classify distant metastasis in papillary thyroid cancer, a model was built from CDR3 differences across clinicopathological groups. From the PCR reads, TCRdb re-called clones with MiXCR. TCRdb's processing, not the authors' own work, is the source of the V and J calls. In the table there are under 6,500 clones, about 34% of which are singletons. Ahead of thyroid surgery, no patient had received treatment of any kind. This clone has a handful of counts. Its antigen is as yet unknown.

Sequenced: adjacent normal tissue. The sequence derives from a female donor with papillary thyroid cancer or a benign thyroid nodule (not recorded which). Some clones in this sample may be carry-over from other donors' samples. The chain links TRBV27 to TRBJ1-2, with no clear D. The chain's CDR3 is CASGRANPNYGYTF. CDR3 nucleotide sequence: TGTGCCAGCGGCCGTGCTAACCCCAACTATGGCTACACCTTC.